Following are 2 T cell receptor beta chains from one sample sequenced in a study of Ad26.COV2.S vaccination and SARS-CoV-2 variants. Profiled with immunoSEQ multiplex PCR; TCRdb holds only in-frame clones, not every one. The table shows about 400,000 clones, with about nine tenths occurring only once. Treatment specified: 15 to 20 received Ad26.COV2.S at low or high dose, single or two shots; several received placebo; per-sample allocation not given. Specimens were obtained on day 63 following the first vaccine or placebo injection. Specimen: peripheral blood, collected in a trial of Ad26.COV2.S vaccine versus placebo. These receptors came from a person between 18 and 59 years old who received the Ad26.COV2.S COVID-19 vaccine or a placebo.

The chain is built from TRBV15 and TRBJ2-1, with 10 nucleotides matching TRBD2. CDR3 length: 19 amino acids. After removal of 0 bases from V and 2 bases from J, the junction contained 10 bases not matched to a gene. Per the germline V gene, CDR1 is LNHNV and CDR2 is YYDKDF (reference sequence). CDR3: CATSRDPGASGSPYNEQFF. CDR3 in DNA: TGTGCCACCAGCAGAGATCCAGGAGCTAGCGGGAGCCCCTACAATGAGCAGTTCTTC.

The chain joins TRBV2 to TRBJ2-4, with a tentative D call TRBD1 (6 bases). Trimming stripped 6 bases from V and 0 bases from J, with 12 bases between. CDR1 SNHLY and CDR2 FYNNEI come from the germline V gene. The CDR3 is made up of 15 amino acids. As DNA, the CDR3 is TGTGCCAGCAGCCTTGACAGGCTAGCCAAAAACATTCAGTACTTC. Protein: CASSLDRLAKNIQYF.